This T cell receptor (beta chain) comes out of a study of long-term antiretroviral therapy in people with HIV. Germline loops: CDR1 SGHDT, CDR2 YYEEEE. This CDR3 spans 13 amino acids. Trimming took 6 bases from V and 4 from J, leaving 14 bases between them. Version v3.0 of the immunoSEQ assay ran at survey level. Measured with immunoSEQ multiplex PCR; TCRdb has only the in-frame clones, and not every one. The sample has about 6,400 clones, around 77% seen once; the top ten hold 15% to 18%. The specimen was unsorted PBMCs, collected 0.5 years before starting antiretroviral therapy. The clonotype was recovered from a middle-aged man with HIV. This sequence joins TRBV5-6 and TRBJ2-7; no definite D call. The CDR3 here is CASTLGSGYEQYF. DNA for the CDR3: TGTGCCAGCACCTTAGGGTCGGGTTACGAGCAGTACTTC.